The present T cell receptor (beta chain) was sequenced within a study of blood T cells in healthy people across ages. Study findings and constraints: Across samples, TCR beta diversity tracked strongly with naive T cell percentage. Relative to aged donors, long-lived donors carried more naive CD4+ cells and displayed higher diversity.

Primed by a sample-barcoded 5' primer and a J-beta primer mix, a second PCR proceeded for about 6 to 12 cycles. TCRdb called the 5' RACE reads again in MiXCR, with one record for every CDR3 protein. The table has about 1.8 million distinct CDR3 sequences, roughly 50% seen once. As regards this clonotype: The antigen is unknown.

V lost 1 base and J 1 base, leaving 14 bases between the germline ends. The CDR3 runs to 16 residues. The sample comprised blood. The chain links TRBV12-3 or TRBV12-4 to TRBJ2-7, with D possibly called TRBD1 or TRBD2 (5 bases each). The TCR comes from a woman aged 40-49 years in good health. The CDR3, as DNA: TGTGCCAGCAGTTTAGAAATGGGGGTTAGGTCCTACGAGCAGTACTTC. Translation gives CASSLEMGVRSYEQYF.